This T cell receptor (beta chain) derives from a study of cytomegalovirus exposure and HLA in healthy donors. Whole-study findings and limits: Sequencing likely caused a cluster of highly shared sequence variants.

Researchers ran the PCR with 60 Vbeta and 13 Jbeta primers. Using immunoSEQ multiplex PCR, the repertoire was profiled, and TCRdb retains in-frame clones only, with some absent. The data show some 76,000 clones, around 80% seen once. The V gene end was trimmed by 5 bases and the J gene end by 1 base; junction bases not matched to a gene: 8. This CDR3 spans 16 amino acids. Germline-derived CDR1 and CDR2 are MRHNA and SNTAGT. A word on this clone: Its antigen is not identified.

This clonotype originated in a male donor in good health and CMV-seropositive. This chain uses TRBV6-4 with TRBJ2-3, with 8 bases matching TRBD2. Sequences were obtained from PBMCs. The CDR3 bases are TGTGCCAGCAGTCTCACCGGGACTAGTGGCACAGATACGCAGTATTTT. Its protein product is CASSLTGTSGTDTQYF.